The following is a T cell receptor (beta chain) sequence with its context. Antigen: not known. TCRdb reprocessed the reads via MiXCR and lists one record per CDR3 protein. The table shows about 830,000 distinct CDR3 sequences, with 32% occurring only once. This sample stems from a study of T cell repertoires in cytomegalovirus infection. Germline CDR1 and CDR2: MNHNS and SASEGT. The CDR3 is made up of 11 amino acids. V was trimmed by 10 bases and J by 5 bases, leaving 11 bases between them. The chain couples TRBV6-1 to TRBJ1-2, with a weak D call TRBD1 (6 bases). The TCR was taken from a human donor in good health (CMV status not recorded). Some clones in this sample may be carry-over from other donors' samples. The sample was cultured CD8+ T cells from PBMCs, taken from culture after CMV antigen stimulation. The CDR3 is CATQGPYGYTF. CDR3 bases: TGTGCCACTCAGGGGCCTTATGGCTACACCTTC.